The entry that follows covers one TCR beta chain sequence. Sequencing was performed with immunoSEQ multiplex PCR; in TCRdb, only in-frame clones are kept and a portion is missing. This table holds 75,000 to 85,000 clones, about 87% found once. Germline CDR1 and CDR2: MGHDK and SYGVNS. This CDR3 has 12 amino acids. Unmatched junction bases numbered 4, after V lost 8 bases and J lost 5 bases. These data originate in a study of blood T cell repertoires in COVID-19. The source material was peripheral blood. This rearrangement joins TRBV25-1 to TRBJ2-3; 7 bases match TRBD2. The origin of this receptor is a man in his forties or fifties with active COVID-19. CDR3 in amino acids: CASPGGGDTQYF. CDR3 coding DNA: TGTGCCAGCCCCGGCGGGGGAGATACGCAGTATTTT.